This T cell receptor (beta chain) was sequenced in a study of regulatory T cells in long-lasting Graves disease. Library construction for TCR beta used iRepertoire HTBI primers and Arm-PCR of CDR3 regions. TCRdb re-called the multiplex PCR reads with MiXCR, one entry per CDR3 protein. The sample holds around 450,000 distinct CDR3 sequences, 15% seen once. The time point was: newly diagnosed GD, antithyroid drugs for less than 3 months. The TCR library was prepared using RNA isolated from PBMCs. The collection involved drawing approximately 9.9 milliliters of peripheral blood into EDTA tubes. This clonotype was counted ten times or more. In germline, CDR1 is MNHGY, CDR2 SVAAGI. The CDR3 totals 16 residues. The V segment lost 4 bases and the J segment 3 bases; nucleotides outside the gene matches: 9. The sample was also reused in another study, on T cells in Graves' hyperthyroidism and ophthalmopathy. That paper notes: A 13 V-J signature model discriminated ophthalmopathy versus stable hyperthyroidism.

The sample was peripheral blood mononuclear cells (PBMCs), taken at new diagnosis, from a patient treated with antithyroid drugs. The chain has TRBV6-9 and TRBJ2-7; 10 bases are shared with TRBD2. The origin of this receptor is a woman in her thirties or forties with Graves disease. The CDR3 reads CASSSPLAGVSYEQYF. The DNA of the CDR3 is TGTGCCAGCAGTTCGCCCCTAGCGGGAGTTAGCTACGAGCAGTACTTC.